The entry below gives a single T cell receptor (beta chain) sequence along with its context. The record originates from a study of blood T cell repertoires in COVID-19. About the study: PBMCs, B-cell-depleted T cells, or T cells provided the cDNA or gDNA that made up the material.

Germline values: CDR1 SGHRS, CDR2 YFSETQ. Trimming shortened V by 4 bases and J by 4 bases, and 11 bases separated the two germline ends. The CDR3 spans 13 residues. Per the authors' pipeline: For nucleated cells, counts were estimated from reference gene primer amplification. Here immunoSEQ multiplex PCR was the method, and the copy in TCRdb shows in-frame clones only, minus some. D and trimming come from the DNA, and the V and J calls and clone size come from that table. The table lists about 190,000 clones, 88% of them singletons. The receptor comes from a man aged 30-40 years with acute or convalescent COVID-19. The genes are TRBV5-1 and TRBJ2-5; a possible D gene is TRBD2 (6 bases). The sample was peripheral blood. Here the CDR3 reads CASSQGLRETQYF. CDR3 sequence (DNA): TGCGCCAGCAGCCAGGGACTGCGAGAGACCCAGTACTTC. The full variable domain, rest sourced from reference TRBV5-1 and TRBJ2-5, is KAGVTQTPRYLIKTRGQQVTLSCSPISGHRSVSWYQQTPGQGLQFLFEYFSETQRNKGNFPGRFSGRQFSNSRSEMNVSTLELGDSALYLCASSQGLRETQYFGPGTRLLVL.